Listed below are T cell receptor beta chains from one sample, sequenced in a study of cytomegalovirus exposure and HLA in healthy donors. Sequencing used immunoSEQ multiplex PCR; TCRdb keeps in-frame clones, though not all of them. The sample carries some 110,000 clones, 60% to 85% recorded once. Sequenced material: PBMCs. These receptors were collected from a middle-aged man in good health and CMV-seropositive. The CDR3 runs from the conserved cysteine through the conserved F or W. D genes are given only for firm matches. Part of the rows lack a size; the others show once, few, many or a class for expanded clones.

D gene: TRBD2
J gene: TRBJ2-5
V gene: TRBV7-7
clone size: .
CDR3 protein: CASSPGGASGGKETQYF
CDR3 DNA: TGTGCTAGCAGCCCCGGGGGGGCTAGCGGGGGCAAAGAGACCCAGTACTTC

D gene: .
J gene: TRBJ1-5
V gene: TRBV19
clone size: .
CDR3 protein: CASSEDSLYQPQHF
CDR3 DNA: TGTGCCAGTAGCGAGGACAGCCTCTATCAGCCCCAGCATTTT

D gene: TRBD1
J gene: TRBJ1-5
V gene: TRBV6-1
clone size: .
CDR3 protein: CASRTGQGRQPQHF
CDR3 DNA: TGTGCCAGCAGGACAGGACAGGGGAGACAGCCCCAGCATTTT

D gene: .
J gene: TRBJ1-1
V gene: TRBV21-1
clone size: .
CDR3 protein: CASRPRQGGHTEAFF
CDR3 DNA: TGTGCCAGCAGGCCCCGACAGGGCGGTCACACTGAAGCTTTCTTT

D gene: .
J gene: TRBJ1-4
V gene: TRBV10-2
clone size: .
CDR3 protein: CASRHLNEKLFF
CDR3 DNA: TGCGCCAGCAGACATCTTAATGAAAAACTGTTTTTT

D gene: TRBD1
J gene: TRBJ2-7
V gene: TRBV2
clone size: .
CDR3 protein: CASRYRRGLLDEQYF
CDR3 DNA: TGTGCCAGCAGGTATCGCAGGGGGCTCTTGGACGAGCAGTACTTC

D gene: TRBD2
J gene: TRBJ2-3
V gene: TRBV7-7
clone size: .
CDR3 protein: CASSPNGAGGTDTQYF
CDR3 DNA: TGTGCCAGCAGCCCAAACGGAGCGGGAGGTACAGATACGCAGTATTTT

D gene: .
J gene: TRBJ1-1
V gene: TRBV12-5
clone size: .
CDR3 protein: CASGLGGGSGGTEAFF
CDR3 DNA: TGTGCTAGTGGTTTGGGGGGAGGGTCCGGTGGCACTGAAGCTTTCTTT

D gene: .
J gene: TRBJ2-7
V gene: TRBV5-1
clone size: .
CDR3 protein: CASSGRGTPAGQYF
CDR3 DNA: TGCGCCAGCAGTGGCAGGGGAACACCCGCCGGGCAGTACTTC

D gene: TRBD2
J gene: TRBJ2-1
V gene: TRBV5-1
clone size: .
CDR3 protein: CASSLAPGGPDEQFF
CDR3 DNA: TGCGCCAGCAGCTTGGCCCCGGGGGGGCCGGATGAGCAGTTCTTC

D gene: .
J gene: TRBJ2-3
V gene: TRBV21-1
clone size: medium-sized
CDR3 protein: CASSKGGWQRRGTDTQYF
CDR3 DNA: TGTGCCAGCAGCAAAGGAGGATGGCAGCGGCGTGGCACAGATACGCAGTATTTT

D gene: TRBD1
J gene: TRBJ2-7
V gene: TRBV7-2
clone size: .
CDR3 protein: CASSLWDRGSYEQYF
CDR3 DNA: TGTGCCAGCAGCTTATGGGACAGGGGCTCCTACGAGCAGTACTTC

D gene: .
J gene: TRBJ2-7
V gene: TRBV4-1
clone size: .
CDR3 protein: CASSQDISGAFYEQYF
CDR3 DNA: TGCGCCAGCAGCCAAGACATTAGCGGAGCCTTCTACGAGCAGTACTTC

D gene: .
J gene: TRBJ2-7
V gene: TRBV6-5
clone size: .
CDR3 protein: CASSPLGSSYEQYF
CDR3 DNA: TGTGCCAGCAGTCCCCTCGGGAGCTCCTACGAGCAGTACTTC

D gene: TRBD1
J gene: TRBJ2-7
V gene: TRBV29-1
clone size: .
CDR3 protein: CSAGETGAYEQYF
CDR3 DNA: TGCAGCGCTGGGGAGACAGGGGCCTACGAGCAGTACTTC

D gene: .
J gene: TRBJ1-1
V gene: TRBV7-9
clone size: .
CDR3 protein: CASSLGQGKERAFF
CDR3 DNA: TGTGCCAGCAGCTTAGGGCAGGGAAAAGAACGAGCTTTCTTT

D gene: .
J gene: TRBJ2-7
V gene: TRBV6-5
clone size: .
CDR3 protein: CASSYSHSYEQYF
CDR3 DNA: TGTGCCAGCAGTTACTCGCACAGCTACGAGCAGTACTTC

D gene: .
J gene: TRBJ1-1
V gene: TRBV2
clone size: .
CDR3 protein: CASGGVTELRAFF
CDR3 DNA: TGTGCCAGCGGGGGGGTGACTGAACTTCGAGCTTTCTTT

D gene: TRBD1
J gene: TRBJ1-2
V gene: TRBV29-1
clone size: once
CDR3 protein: CSVAAQGALFSYGYTF
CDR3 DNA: TGCAGCGTTGCGGCACAGGGGGCATTGTTTTCCTATGGCTACACCTTC

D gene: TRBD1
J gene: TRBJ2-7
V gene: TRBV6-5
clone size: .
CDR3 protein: CASRGTGGGYEQYF
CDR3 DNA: TGTGCCAGCAGGGGCACAGGGGGCGGGTACGAGCAGTACTTC

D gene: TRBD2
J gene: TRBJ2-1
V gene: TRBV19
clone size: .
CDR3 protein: CASTSVAGSYNEQFF
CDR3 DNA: TGTGCCAGTACGTCAGTAGCGGGGTCCTACAATGAGCAGTTCTTC

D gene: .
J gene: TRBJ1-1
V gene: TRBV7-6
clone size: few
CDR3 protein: CASSFTRNTEAFF
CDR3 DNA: TGTGCCAGCAGCTTTACACGGAACACTGAAGCTTTCTTT

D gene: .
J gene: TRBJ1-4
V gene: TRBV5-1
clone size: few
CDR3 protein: CASRQGSVTEKLFF
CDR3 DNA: TGCGCCAGCAGACAGGGAAGTGTAACCGAAAAACTGTTTTTT

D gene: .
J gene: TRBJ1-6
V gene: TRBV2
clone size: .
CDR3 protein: CASRPRATGNSPLHF
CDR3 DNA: TGTGCCAGCAGACCCAGAGCTACGGGTAATTCACCCCTCCACTTT

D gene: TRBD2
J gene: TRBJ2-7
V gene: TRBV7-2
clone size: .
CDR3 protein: CASSFGGGRYEQYF
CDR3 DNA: TGTGCCAGCAGCTTTGGAGGCGGGAGGTACGAGCAGTACTTC

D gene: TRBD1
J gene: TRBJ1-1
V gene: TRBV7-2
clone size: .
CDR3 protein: CASSFGGGAYAAFF
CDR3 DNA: TGTGCCAGCAGCTTTGGAGGGGGCGCGTACGCAGCTTTCTTT

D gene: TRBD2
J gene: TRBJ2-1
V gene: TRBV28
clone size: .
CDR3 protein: CASSLGLGYNEQFF
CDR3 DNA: TGTGCCAGCAGCTTGGGACTAGGATACAATGAGCAGTTCTTC

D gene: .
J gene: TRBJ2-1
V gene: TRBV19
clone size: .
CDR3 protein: CASDRGRTYNEQFF
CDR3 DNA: TGTGCCAGTGACCGGGGAAGAACCTACAATGAGCAGTTCTTC

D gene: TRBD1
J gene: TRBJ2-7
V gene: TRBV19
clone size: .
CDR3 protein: CASSIPSGRGGQEQYF
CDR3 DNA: TGTGCCAGTAGTATCCCCTCGGGGCGAGGGGGCCAAGAGCAGTACTTC

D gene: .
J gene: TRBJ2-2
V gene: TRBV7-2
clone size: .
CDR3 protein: CASSPGLPTGELFF
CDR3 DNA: TGTGCCAGCAGCCCGGGACTCCCTACCGGGGAGCTGTTTTTT

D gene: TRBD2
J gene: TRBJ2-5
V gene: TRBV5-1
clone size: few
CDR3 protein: CASSRGRGVSGVYQETQYF
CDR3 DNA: TGCGCCAGCAGCCGAGGTCGCGGGGTTAGCGGGGTGTACCAAGAGACCCAGTACTTC

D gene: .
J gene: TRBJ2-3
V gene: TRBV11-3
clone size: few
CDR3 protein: CASLGQGGTDTQYF
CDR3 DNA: TGTGCCAGCCTCGGTCAGGGTGGCACAGATACGCAGTATTTT

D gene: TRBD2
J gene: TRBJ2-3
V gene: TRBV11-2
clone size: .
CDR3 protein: CASSLGRGSGRGRTDTQYF
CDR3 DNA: TGTGCCAGCAGCTTAGGCCGGGGTAGCGGGAGGGGCCGCACAGATACGCAGTATTTT

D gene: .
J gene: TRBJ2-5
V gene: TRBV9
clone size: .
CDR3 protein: CASSVEGRGETQYF
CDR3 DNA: TGTGCCAGCAGCGTAGAGGGCAGGGGAGAGACCCAGTACTTC

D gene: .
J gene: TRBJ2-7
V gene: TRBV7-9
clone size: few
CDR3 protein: CASSFYGTQIYEQYF
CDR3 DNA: TGTGCCAGCAGCTTTTATGGGACACAAATCTACGAGCAGTACTTC

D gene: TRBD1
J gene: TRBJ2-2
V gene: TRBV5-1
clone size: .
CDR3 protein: CASSLDGTGGSGELFF
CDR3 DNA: TGCGCCAGCAGCTTGGACGGGACAGGGGGCTCCGGGGAGCTGTTTTTT

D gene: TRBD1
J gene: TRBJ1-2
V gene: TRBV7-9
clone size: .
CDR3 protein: CASSPTQGAYGYTF
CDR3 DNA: TGTGCCAGCAGCCCTACTCAGGGGGCTTATGGCTACACCTTC

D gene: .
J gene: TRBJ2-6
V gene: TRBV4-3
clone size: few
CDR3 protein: CASSQSRAGANVLTF
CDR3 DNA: TGCGCCAGCAGCCAATCGAGGGCTGGGGCCAACGTCCTGACTTTC

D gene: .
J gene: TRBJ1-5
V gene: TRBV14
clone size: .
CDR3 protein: CASSSHSNQPQHF
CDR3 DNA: TGTGCCAGCAGTTCCCATAGCAATCAGCCCCAGCATTTT

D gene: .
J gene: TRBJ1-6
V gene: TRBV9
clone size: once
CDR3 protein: CASTVGRGGSPLHF
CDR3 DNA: TGTGCCAGCACCGTCGGCCGAGGAGGTTCACCCCTCCACTTT

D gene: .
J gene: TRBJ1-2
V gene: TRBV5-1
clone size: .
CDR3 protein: CASSSSGGNYGYTF
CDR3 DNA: TGCGCCAGCAGCTCCTCGGGGGGTAACTATGGCTACACCTTC

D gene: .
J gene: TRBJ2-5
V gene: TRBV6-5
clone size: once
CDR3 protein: CASSLTGGFETQYF
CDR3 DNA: TGTGCCAGCAGTTTAACTGGAGGGTTCGAGACCCAGTACTTC

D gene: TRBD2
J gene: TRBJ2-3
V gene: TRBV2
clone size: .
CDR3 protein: CASSDSLGTSGTDTQYF
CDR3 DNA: TGTGCCAGCAGTGATAGTTTGGGGACTAGCGGCACAGATACGCAGTATTTT

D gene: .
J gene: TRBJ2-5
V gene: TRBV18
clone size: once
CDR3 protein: CASSPNSGQETQYF
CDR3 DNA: TGTGCCAGCTCACCTAATTCGGGCCAAGAGACCCAGTACTTC

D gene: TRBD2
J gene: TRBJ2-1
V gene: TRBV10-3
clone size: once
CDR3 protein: CAIRGGSGSGADEQFF
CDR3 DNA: TGTGCCATCAGGGGTGGATCGGGAAGCGGGGCCGATGAGCAGTTCTTC

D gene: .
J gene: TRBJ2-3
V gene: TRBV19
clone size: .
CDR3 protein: CASGPRSTDTQYF
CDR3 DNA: TGTGCCAGTGGTCCCCGGAGCACAGATACGCAGTATTTT

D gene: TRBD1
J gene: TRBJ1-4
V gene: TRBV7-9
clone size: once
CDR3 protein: CASSRDRGNEKLFF
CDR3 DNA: TGTGCCAGCAGCCGGGACAGGGGTAATGAAAAACTGTTTTTT

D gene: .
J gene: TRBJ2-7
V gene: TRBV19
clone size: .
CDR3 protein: CASSGGTVGFRVEQYF
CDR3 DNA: TGTGCCAGTAGTGGCGGGACAGTGGGATTTCGGGTCGAGCAGTACTTC

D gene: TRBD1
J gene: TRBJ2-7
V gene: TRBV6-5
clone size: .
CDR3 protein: CASSSGDRGVREQYF
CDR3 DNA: TGTGCCAGCAGTTCTGGGGACAGGGGCGTCAGAGAGCAGTACTTC

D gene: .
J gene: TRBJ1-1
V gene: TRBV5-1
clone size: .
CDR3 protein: CASNTGRVNTEAFF
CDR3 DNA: TGCGCCAGCAACACAGGGCGGGTGAACACTGAAGCTTTCTTT

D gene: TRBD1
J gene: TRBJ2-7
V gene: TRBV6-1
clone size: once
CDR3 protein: CATRGPYEQYF
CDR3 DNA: TGTGCCACCAGGGGGCCCTACGAGCAGTACTTC

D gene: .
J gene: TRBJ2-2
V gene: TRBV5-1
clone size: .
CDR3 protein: CASSLAPIHTNTGELFF
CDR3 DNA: TGCGCCAGCAGCTTGGCCCCCATTCACACGAACACCGGGGAGCTGTTTTTT

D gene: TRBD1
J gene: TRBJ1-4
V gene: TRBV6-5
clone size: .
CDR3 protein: CASSYGGQGDEKLFF
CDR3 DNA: TGTGCCAGCAGTTACGGGGGACAGGGGGATGAAAAACTGTTTTTT

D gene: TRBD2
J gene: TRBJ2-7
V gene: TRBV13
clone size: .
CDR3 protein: CASSSSGTTYEQYF
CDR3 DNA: TGTGCCAGCAGCTCTAGCGGTACTACCTACGAGCAGTACTTC

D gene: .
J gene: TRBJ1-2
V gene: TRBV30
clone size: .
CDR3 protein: CAWRETGRYGYTF
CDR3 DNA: TGTGCCTGGAGGGAGACAGGTCGCTATGGCTACACCTTC

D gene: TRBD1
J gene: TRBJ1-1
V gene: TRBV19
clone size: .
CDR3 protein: CASSSYPTGAGMNTEAFF
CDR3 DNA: TGTGCCAGTAGTAGCTACCCAACAGGGGCTGGGATGAACACTGAAGCTTTCTTT

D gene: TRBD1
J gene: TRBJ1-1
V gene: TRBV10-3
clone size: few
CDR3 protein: CAIRSTGDDTEAFF
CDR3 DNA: TGTGCCATCAGATCAACAGGGGATGACACTGAAGCTTTCTTT

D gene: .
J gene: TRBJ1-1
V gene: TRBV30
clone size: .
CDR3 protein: CAWGPGGVNTEAFF
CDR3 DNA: TGTGCCTGGGGGCCGGGGGGAGTAAACACTGAAGCTTTCTTT

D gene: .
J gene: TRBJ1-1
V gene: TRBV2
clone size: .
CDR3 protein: CASRTGRGTEAFF
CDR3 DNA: TGTGCCAGCAGGACCGGGAGAGGAACTGAAGCTTTCTTT